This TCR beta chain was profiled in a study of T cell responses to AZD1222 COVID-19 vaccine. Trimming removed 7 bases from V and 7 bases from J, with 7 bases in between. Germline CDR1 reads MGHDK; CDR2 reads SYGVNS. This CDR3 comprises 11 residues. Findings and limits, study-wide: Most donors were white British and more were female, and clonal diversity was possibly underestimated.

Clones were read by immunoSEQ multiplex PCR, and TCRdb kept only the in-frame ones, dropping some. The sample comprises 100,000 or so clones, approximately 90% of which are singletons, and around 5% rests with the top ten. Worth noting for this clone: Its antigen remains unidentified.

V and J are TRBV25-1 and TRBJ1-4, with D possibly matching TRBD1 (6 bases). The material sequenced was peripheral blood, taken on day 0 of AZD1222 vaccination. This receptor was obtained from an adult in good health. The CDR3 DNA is TGTGCCAGCAAAGGGGGTGAAAAACTGTTTTTT. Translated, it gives CASKGGEKLFF.